This T cell receptor beta chain emerged from a study of technical replicates of blood from several donors. The method was immunoSEQ multiplex PCR; TCRdb's version includes in-frame clones alone and lacks a portion of them. Of about 80,000 clones detected, around 94% appear once; the ten largest clones hold roughly 0.38%. The CDR3 covers 16 residues. Per the germline V gene, CDR1 is SGDLS and CDR2 is YYNGEE. V lost 0 bases to trimming and J lost 0 bases, with 10 bases between them. Sequencing was carried out using T cells isolated from PBMCs. The rearrangement joins TRBV9 to TRBJ2-1; D perhaps matches TRBD2 (6 bases). The receptor comes from a human donor in good health. This CDR3 is CASSVDPEGSYNEQFF. The DNA for the CDR3 is TGTGCCAGCAGCGTAGACCCGGAGGGCTCCTACAATGAGCAGTTCTTC.